This T cell receptor (beta chain) was sequenced in a study of CD8 T cells in Susac syndrome. Study observations and caveats: By the study's own acknowledgment, its TCR sequencing and HLA analysis included relatively few individuals.

CD8+ and CD4+ blood T cells underwent TCR beta sequencing. In the multiple sclerosis control group, patients were treatment-naive and had stable or active relapsing-remitting disease. CDR1 is ENHRY, CDR2 SYGVKD, per germline. The V gene end was trimmed by 3 bases and the J gene end by 5 bases; junction bases not matched to a gene: 3. This CDR3 comprises 13 residues. RNA, at about 0.45 to 1 ug, was reverse transcribed with random hexamers. With immunoSEQ multiplex PCR, TCR beta CDR3 was amplified across 54 Vbeta and 13 Jbeta. One entry per CDR3 protein, called by TCRdb with MiXCR from the immunoSEQ multiplex PCR reads. The repertoire includes some 120,000 distinct CDR3 sequences, about 95% of them detected once, and 0.095% to 0.15% sits in the top ten. With regard to this clonotype: The antigen remains unidentified.

V and J are TRBV10-3 and TRBJ1-2; 7 positions match TRBD1. The sequenced sample consisted of CD4+ T cells from PBMCs. The sequence came from a human donor with multiple sclerosis. The CDR3 reads CAISDVGQYGYTF. In DNA, the CDR3 is TGTGCCATCAGTGATGTGGGACAGTATGGCTACACCTTC.